The present T cell receptor (beta chain) was sequenced within a study of T cells in Graves' hyperthyroidism and ophthalmopathy. The CDR3 regions of TCR beta were amplified from RNA transcripts. First-round RT-PCR targeting the TCR CDR3 was performed with the HTBI primer set. Each CDR3 protein gets one entry after TCRdb re-called the multiplex PCR reads with MiXCR. The repertoire has fewer than 550,000 distinct CDR3 sequences, approximately 15% of them found once; the top ten carry 13% to 15%. With a duration under 2 months, the hyperthyroidism was newly diagnosed in patients aged 18 to 65. Clinical symptoms, serum thyroxine and TRAb, thyroid ultrasound and orbital computed tomography together formed the diagnostic basis. This clonotype was observed at least ten times. The V gene's germline CDR1 is DFQATT and CDR2 SNEGSKA (reference sequence). V was pared by 2 bases and J by 3 bases, with 8 bases between. The CDR3 consists of 12 residues.

The chain couples TRBV20-1 to TRBJ2-7; D is unresolved. The sample was blood. The source is a woman younger than 35 with Graves' hyperthyroidism. The CDR3 spells CSARHANYEQYF. In DNA, the CDR3 is TGCAGTGCTAGACACGCCAACTACGAGCAGTACTTC.